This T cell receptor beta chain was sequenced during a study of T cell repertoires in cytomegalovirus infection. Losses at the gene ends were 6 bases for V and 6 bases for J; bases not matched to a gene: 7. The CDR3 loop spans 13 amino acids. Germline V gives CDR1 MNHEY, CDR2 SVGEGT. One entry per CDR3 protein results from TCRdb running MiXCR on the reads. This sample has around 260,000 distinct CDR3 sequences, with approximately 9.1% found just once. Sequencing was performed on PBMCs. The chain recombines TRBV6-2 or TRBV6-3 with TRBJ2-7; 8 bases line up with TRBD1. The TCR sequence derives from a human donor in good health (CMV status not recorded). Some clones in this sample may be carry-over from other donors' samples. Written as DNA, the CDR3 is TGTGCCAGCAGAACGGGGACAGGAAGCGAGCAGTACTTC. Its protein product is CASRTGTGSEQYF.